This T cell receptor (beta chain) was found in a study of cytomegalovirus exposure and HLA in healthy donors. Remarks on this clone: Its antigen is not identified.

Study-level results: TCR beta V- and J-gene trimming, according to a later analysis, was linked to a missense DCLRE1C variant. Highly shared sequence variants in one cluster were likely a sequencing artifact.

CDR3 length: 14 amino acids. Germline CDR1 reads MDHEN; CDR2 reads SYDVKM. The V gene end was trimmed by 5 bases and the J gene end by 4 bases; junction bases not matched to a gene: 7. The primer mix had 60 Vbeta and 13 Jbeta primers. Method: immunoSEQ multiplex PCR; TCRdb's copy keeps in-frame clones and lacks some. Among 100,000 to 150,000 clones listed, about 80% were seen once. Specimen: PBMCs. The receptor comes from a man aged 60 to 75 in good health and CMV-seropositive. The J gene is TRBJ1-1, the V gene TRBV28, with 7 nucleotides matching TRBD1. Here the CDR3 reads CASSGQTGITEAFF. CDR3 DNA: TGTGCCAGCAGTGGTCAGACAGGGATCACTGAAGCTTTCTTT.